This passage covers 31 T cell receptor beta chains from one sample sequenced in a study of blood T cell repertoires in COVID-19. This table comes from immunoSEQ multiplex PCR, and its TCRdb copy is limited to in-frame clones, with some not included. Of about 80,000 clones in the sample, approximately 80% were seen once. The sample consisted of peripheral blood. These TCRs come from a man older than 75 with acute or convalescent COVID-19.

A word on this clone: One junction end does not reproduce the germline sequence, and a read error may be involved. The chain joins TRBV6-5 to TRBJ1-2; 7 bases are shared with TRBD1. Germline CDR1 reads MNHEY; CDR2 reads SVGAGI. The CDR3 is 15 amino acids. The CDR3 DNA follows: TGTGCCAGCAGTTACGTCGGAGGTCGGCAGGGGGTCCTCCTCTTC. It encodes CASSYVGGRQGVLLF.

This clone was seen a few times. Here the CDR3 DNA reads TGCAGCGCCACTACAGGCATGAACACTGAAGCTTTCTTT. It codes for CSATTGMNTEAFF. This chain uses TRBV29-1 with TRBJ1-1, with D possibly matching TRBD1 (5 bases). The CDR3 covers 13 residues. CDR1 and CDR2 (germline): SQVTM, ANQGSEA. Between the trimmed V and J ends, which lost 7 bases and 0 bases, there was a span of 12 bases.

This rearrangement joins TRBV3-1 (or the pseudogene TRBV3-2) to TRBJ2-3; 13 nucleotides line up with TRBD2. The CDR3 is 15 amino acids. Trimming at V came to 4 bases and at J to 4 bases, leaving 2 bases not matched to a gene. Looked up from germline, CDR1 is LGHDT and CDR2 is YNNKEL (reference sequence). The CDR3 sequence is CASSRTSGGSDTQYF. DNA for the CDR3: TGTGCCAGCAGCCGGACTAGCGGGGGCTCAGATACGCAGTATTTT.

CDR3 amino acids: CASSLGPGILNTEAFF. CDR3 in DNA: TGTGCCAGCAGTTTAGGTCCAGGAATACTGAACACTGAAGCTTTCTTT. The chain uses TRBV28 and TRBJ1-1, with unresolved D. V gave up 2 bases and J gave up 0 bases, with 13 bases separating them. The germline V gene has CDR1 MDHEN and CDR2 SYDVKM. The CDR3 contains 16 residues.

This clone has more than one count but fewer than ten. This chain connects TRBV7-9 to TRBJ2-5; 7 bases are shared with TRBD2. J gave up 3 bases and V 5 bases, and 3 bases lay outside the gene matches. The CDR3 is made up of 13 amino acids. Germline CDR1 reads SEHNR; CDR2 reads FQNEAQ (reference sequence). The chain's CDR3 is CASSRDYEETQYF. The DNA for the CDR3 is TGTGCCAGCAGCCGGGACTACGAAGAGACCCAGTACTTC.

The V gene is TRBV12-3 or TRBV12-4, the J gene TRBJ1-1; no reliable D call. The CDR3 has 11 amino acids. V lost 4 bases, J lost 2 bases, and 2 bases lay in between. The CDR3 protein is CASSSNTEAFF. As DNA, the CDR3 is TGTGCCAGCAGTTCTAACACTGAAGCTTTCTTT.

The V gene is TRBV30, the J gene TRBJ2-7; TRBD1 aligns across 10 bases. Germline trimming cut 0 bases from V and 6 bases from J; bases unmatched to any gene: 5. Per the germline V gene, CDR1 is GTSNPN and CDR2 is SVGIG (reference sequence). This CDR3 region has 14 residues. CDR3 sequence (DNA): TGTGCCTGGAGTGTATGGACAGGGGGTCTCGAGCAGTACTTC. The encoded protein is CAWSVWTGGLEQYF. The whole variable domain, remainder taken from reference TRBV30 and TRBJ2-7, is SQTIHQWPATLVQPVGSPLSLECTVEGTSNPNLYWYRQAAGRGLQLLFYSVGIGQISSEVPQNLSASRPQDRQFILSSKKLLLSDSGFYLCAWSVWTGGLEQYFGPGTRLTVT.

The V gene is TRBV2, the J gene TRBJ2-2, with 16 bases fitting TRBD2. Germline CDR1 reads SNHLY; CDR2 reads FYNNEI. Trimming at V came to 6 bases and at J to 5 bases, leaving 6 bases not matched to a gene. The CDR3 runs to 17 residues. As DNA, the CDR3 is TGTGCCAGCAGAGGGACTAGCGGGGGGGCGGGTACCGGGGAGCTGTTTTTT. It translates to CASRGTSGGAGTGELFF.

The chain uses TRBV7-9 and TRBJ1-2; TRBD1 matches at 7 bases. CDR3 length: 14 residues. Trimming took 2 bases from V and 7 from J; bases not matched to a gene: 7. Germline values: CDR1 SEHNR, CDR2 FQNEAQ (reference sequence). In DNA, the CDR3 is TGTGCCAGCAGCTTACCCGACAGGGTCAGTGGCTACACCTTC. It translates to CASSLPDRVSGYTF.

The gene calls are TRBV11-2 and TRBJ2-7; 7 bases map to TRBD2. The CDR3 covers 16 residues. Trimming at V came to 0 bases and at J to 0 bases, leaving 5 bases not matched to a gene. Germline CDR1 and CDR2: SGHAT and FQNNGV. CDR3 nucleotides: TGTGCCAGCAGCTTAGATACGGGGGGAAACTCCTACGAGCAGTACTTC. Amino acids: CASSLDTGGNSYEQYF.

V is TRBV7-2 and J is TRBJ2-5; weak D call: TRBD1 (5 bases). V was cut by 5 bases and J by 2 bases, with 9 bases left in between. In germline, CDR1 is SGHTA, CDR2 FQGNSA. The CDR3 has 13 residues. Written as DNA, the CDR3 is TGTGCCAGCAGCCCGAAGGGGCAAGAGACCCAGTACTTC. It encodes CASSPKGQETQYF.

This clone was observed a single time. J is TRBJ2-3 and V is TRBV10-3; D is possibly TRBD1 (6 bases). Germline V CDR1 and CDR2: ENHRY, SYGVKD. The CDR3 consists of 14 residues. Trimming removed 6 bases at V and 2 bases at J, with 12 bases between. The CDR3: CAISRVGATDTQYF. For the CDR3, the DNA is TGTGCCATCAGCCGCGTGGGGGCCACAGATACGCAGTATTTT.

The chain is built from TRBV10-2 and TRBJ1-2; D unclear. The CDR3 runs to 16 residues. CDR1 and CDR2 (germline): WSHSY, SAAADI. Trimming left V 3 bases short and J 0 bases short, with 14 bases between. DNA of the CDR3: TGCGCCAGCAGTGACCGAGAAAGAACCCCTAACTATGGCTACACCTTC. This gives the protein CASSDRERTPNYGYTF.

This chain joins TRBV5-1 and TRBJ1-1; tentative D call: TRBD1 (6 bases). The germline gives CDR1 SGHRS, CDR2 YFSETQ. CDR3 size: 13 residues. Trimming stripped 5 bases from V and 3 bases from J, with 11 bases between. The CDR3 DNA is TGCGCCAGCAGTAAAGAGGGGGACACTGAAGCTTTCTTT. It encodes CASSKEGDTEAFF.

The chain combines TRBV6-5 with TRBJ1-2, with D possibly being TRBD1 (5 bases). V lost 5 bases, J lost 8 bases, and 18 bases lay in between. Germline V gene sequence: CDR1 MNHEY, CDR2 SVGAGI. The CDR3 is 14 residues long. CDR3 region: CASSPRRVSGGYTF. For the CDR3, the DNA is TGTGCCAGCAGTCCGCGCAGGGTGTCGGGCGGCTACACCTTC.

This clone has only one observation. The chain is built from TRBV6-2 or TRBV6-3 and TRBJ2-2; D is perhaps TRBD2 (6 bases). Trimming took 4 bases from V and 4 from J, leaving 16 bases between them. The CDR3 contains 16 residues. Germline values: CDR1 MNHEY, CDR2 SVGEGT. CDR3 DNA sequence: TGTGCCAGCAGTTTGACCGGGACTTTTTCCACCGGGGAGCTGTTTTTT. It codes for CASSLTGTFSTGELFF.

This rearrangement joins TRBV15 to TRBJ1-3; no clear D gene. Per the germline V gene, CDR1 is LNHNV and CDR2 is YYDKDF (reference sequence). With 0 bases removed from V and 6 bases from J, the gap between germline ends came to 9 bases. The CDR3 covers 14 residues. CDR3 sequence (DNA): TGTGCCACCAGCAGAGATTATAAACAAAACACCATATATTTT. It specifies CATSRDYKQNTIYF.

The chain joins TRBV23-1 to TRBJ1-5; D not certain. TRBV23-1 belongs to the ORF category, with a function that is uncertain. This CDR3 is 16 amino acids long. Trimming shortened V by 6 bases and J by 0 bases, and 15 bases separated the two germline ends. The DNA of the CDR3 is TGCGCCAGCAGGCCGCCCCCTGAAGCTAGCAATCAGCCCCAGCATTTT. This codes for CASRPPPEASNQPQHF.

The gene calls are TRBV4-2 and TRBJ2-3; 9 nucleotides line up with TRBD2. This CDR3 comprises 16 residues. The J segment lost 2 bases and the V segment lost 5 bases, leaving 8 bases of the junction unmatched. Germline V gene sequence: CDR1 LGHNA, CDR2 YNFKEQ. In DNA, the CDR3 is TGTGCCAGCAGCGCAAGACTAGCGGAGTCCACAGATACGCAGTATTTT. This gives the protein CASSARLAESTDTQYF.

The rearrangement links TRBV5-5 to TRBJ2-3, with 11 bases that match TRBD2. CDR1 SGHKS and CDR2 YYEKEE come from the germline V gene (reference sequence). Unmatched junction bases numbered 7, after V lost 0 bases and J lost 1 base. The CDR3 contains 18 residues. In nucleotides, the CDR3 is TGTGCCAGCAGCTTGGTTTTGGTACTAGCGGGGGGCACAGATACGCAGTATTTT. This codes for CASSLVLVLAGGTDTQYF.

The rearrangement uses TRBV7-9 and TRBJ1-1, with 7 nucleotides matching TRBD1. V lost 5 bases, J lost 0 bases, and 15 bases stayed unmatched. Germline loops: CDR1 SEHNR, CDR2 FQNEAQ (reference sequence). CDR3 length equals 18 residues. CDR3 residues: CASSQFAINDRVNTEAFF. The CDR3 bases are TGTGCCAGCAGCCAATTTGCAATAAACGACAGGGTGAACACTGAAGCTTTCTTT.

This clone showed up just a few times. An end of the junction does not agree with germline; a read error may underlie this. V and J are TRBV7-7 and TRBJ2-3; 11 bases are a match to TRBD2. Germline CDR1 reads SSHAT; CDR2 reads FNYEAQ (reference sequence). This CDR3 is 16 amino acids long. The CDR3 DNA is TGTGCTAGCAGCCCTCTAGCGGGGGGTAGCACAGATACGCAGTATTTT. It translates to CASSPLAGGSTDTQYF. Supplemented by reference TRBV7-7 and TRBJ2-3, the full variable domain reads GAGVSQSPRYKVTKRGQDVTLRCDPISSHATLYWYQQALGQGPEFLTYFNYEAQPDKSGLPSDRFSAERPEGSISTLTIQRTEQRDSAMYRCASSPLAGGSTDTQYFGPGTRLTVL.

Notes on this clone: This could be a read error, since a much larger clone is one nucleotide away. V is TRBV19 and J is TRBJ1-5, with 8 bases matching TRBD1. Germline V lookup: CDR1 LNHDA, CDR2 SQIVND (reference sequence). Losses at the gene ends were 6 bases for V and 2 bases for J; bases not matched to a gene: 3. The CDR3 spans 14 residues. Here the CDR3 DNA reads TGTGCCAGTAGCGAGACAGGGGGCAATCAGCCCCAGCATTTT. Encoded protein: CASSETGGNQPQHF. Full variable domain (outside the CDR3, taken from reference TRBV19 and TRBJ1-5): DGGITQSPKYLFRKEGQNVTLSCEQNLNHDAMYWYRQDPGQGLRLIYYSQIVNDFQKGDIAEGYSVSREKKESFPLTVTSAQKNPTAFYLCASSETGGNQPQHFGDGTRLSIL.

This clone was recorded once. One junction end does not reproduce the germline sequence, and a read error may be involved. The rearrangement links TRBV30 to TRBJ1-1, with D uncertain. Germline V gene sequence: CDR1 GTSNPN, CDR2 SVGIG (reference sequence). This CDR3 spans 12 amino acids. The DNA for the CDR3 is TGTGCCTGGAGGAAACAGAACTCTGAAGCTTTCTTT. Encoded protein: CAWRKQNSEAFF.

The chain has TRBV7-2 and TRBJ2-1; maybe TRBD2 (5 bases). CDR3 length equals 13 residues. Per the germline V gene, CDR1 is SGHTA and CDR2 is FQGNSA. V dropped 6 bases and J dropped 5 bases, with 11 bases sitting between them. The chain's CDR3 is CASRLGSNNEQFF. For the CDR3, the DNA is TGTGCCAGCAGACTAGGGTCGAACAATGAGCAGTTCTTC. Drawing the rest from reference TRBV7-2 and TRBJ2-1, the complete variable domain is GAGVSQSPSNKVTEKGKDVELRCDPISGHTALYWYRQSLGQGLEFLIYFQGNSAPDKSGLPSDRFSAERTGGSVSTLTIQRTQQEDSAVYLCASRLGSNNEQFFGPGTRLTVL.

V and J are TRBV2 and TRBJ1-3; perhaps TRBD1 as D (5 bases). Germline CDR1 reads SNHLY; CDR2 reads FYNNEI. Trimming took off 6 bases at V and 8 bases at J, with 11 bases between the two ends. This CDR3 contains 12 residues. This CDR3 is CASSSQADTIYF. Here the CDR3 DNA reads TGTGCCAGCAGCTCACAGGCGGACACCATATATTTT.

The chain uses TRBV5-5 and TRBJ2-5, with 7 nucleotides matching TRBD1. Germline V gene data show CDR1 as SGHKS and CDR2 as YYEKEE (reference sequence). V gave up 1 base and J gave up 9 bases; unmatched junction bases: 12. The CDR3 has 15 amino acids. The CDR3 nucleotides are TGTGCCAGCAGCTTGTGGAAACAGGACGACAGGGCCCAGTACTTC. It is translated as CASSLWKQDDRAQYF.

This chain uses TRBV5-1 with TRBJ1-4, with D uncertain. The germline V gene has CDR1 SGHRS and CDR2 YFSETQ. The V and J ends lost 2 bases and 4 bases respectively, with 6 bases between them. The CDR3 has 13 amino acids. The CDR3 DNA reads TGCGCCAGCAGCTTCACGGTTAATGAAAAACTGTTTTTT. The encoded protein is CASSFTVNEKLFF.

The chain carries TRBV18 and TRBJ1-1, with 8 bases fitting TRBD1. Unmatched junction bases numbered 12, after V lost 8 bases and J lost 1 base. Germline-derived CDR1 and CDR2 are KGHSH and LQKENI. CDR3 length equals 16 residues. The CDR3 loop reads CASPRTGQGWNTEAFF. The DNA of the CDR3 is TGTGCCAGCCCCCGGACAGGGCAGGGTTGGAACACTGAAGCTTTCTTT.

V gene TRBV6-4 combines with J gene TRBJ2-1, with D uncertain. The CDR3 covers 16 residues. In germline, CDR1 is MRHNA, CDR2 SNTAGT. V was shortened by 6 bases and J by 3 bases, with 18 bases between the two germline ends. The CDR3 region has the DNA TGTGCCAGCAGCCCTCTGAGCTCAACCTACTACAATGAGCAGTTCTTC. This translates into CASSPLSSTYYNEQFF.

The chain is built from TRBV5-1 and TRBJ2-2; 7 positions match TRBD1. Per the germline V gene, CDR1 is SGHRS and CDR2 is YFSETQ. With 8 bases clipped from V and 0 bases from J, the junction kept 7 bases outside the gene matches. The CDR3 is 15 amino acids. The CDR3 region is CASVQGTSNTGELFF. CDR3 coding DNA: TGCGCCAGTGTACAGGGGACCTCGAACACCGGGGAGCTGTTTTTT.